The sequence of this T cell receptor (beta chain) was determined in a study of control samples from healthy donors and cancer patients. Trimming at V came to 4 bases and at J to 3 bases, leaving 7 bases not matched to a gene. This CDR3 comprises 15 residues. Looked up from germline, CDR1 is SGHRS and CDR2 is YFSETQ. Repertoires were generated with immunoSEQ multiplex PCR, while TCRdb's copy carries only in-frame clones and drops some. Among about 58,000 clones listed, roughly 89% were seen once. This receptor was obtained from a man aged 55-75 years with colorectal cancer. Source material: PBMCs. The chain couples TRBV5-1 to TRBJ1-2; 9 positions match TRBD1. CDR3 sequence (DNA): TGCGCCAGCAGCCCTACGACAGGGGGTTACTATGGCTACACCTTC. It translates to CASSPTTGGYYGYTF.